This section outlines one TCR beta chain sequence together with its context. Germline V lookup: CDR1 MNHNS, CDR2 SASEGT. The trim removed 6 bases at V and 12 bases at J, leaving 8 bases unmatched. The CDR3 has 12 amino acids. The data are from a study of CD4 and CD8 cells across lung adenocarcinoma regions. A single record per CDR3 protein comes from TCRdb applying MiXCR to the PCR reads. The sample has some 5,000 distinct CDR3 sequences, roughly 60% seen once; the top ten hold roughly a sixth. The specimen was CD4+ T cells from the center of a lung tumor. This receptor was identified in a male donor with lung adenocarcinoma. The CD4 and CD8 labels of this study may be unreliable. The chain combines TRBV6-1 with TRBJ2-1; 7 nucleotides align to TRBD2. The CDR3 loop is CASRLGEGRQFF. In DNA, the CDR3 is TGTGCCAGCAGACTAGGGGAGGGCCGGCAGTTCTTC.